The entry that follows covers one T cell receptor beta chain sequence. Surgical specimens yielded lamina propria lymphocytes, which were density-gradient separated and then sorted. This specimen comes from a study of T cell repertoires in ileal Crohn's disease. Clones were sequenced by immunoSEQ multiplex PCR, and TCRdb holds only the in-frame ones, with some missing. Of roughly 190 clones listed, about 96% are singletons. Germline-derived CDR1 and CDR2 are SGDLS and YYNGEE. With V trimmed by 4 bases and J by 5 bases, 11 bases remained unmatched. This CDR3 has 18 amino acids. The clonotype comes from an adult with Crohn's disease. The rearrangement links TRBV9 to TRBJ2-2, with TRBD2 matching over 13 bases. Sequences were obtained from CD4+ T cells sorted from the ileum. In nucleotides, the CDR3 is TGTGCCAGCAGCTCCAGGACTAGCGGGAGTTTTAGAACCGGGGAGCTGTTTTTT. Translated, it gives CASSSRTSGSFRTGELFF.